The 20 T cell receptor beta chains in this list originate from one sample, sequenced in a study of blood T cell repertoires in COVID-19. Measured with immunoSEQ multiplex PCR; TCRdb has only the in-frame clones, and not every one. The table shows about 280,000 clones, with approximately 86% occurring only once. Sequenced material: peripheral blood. These receptors all stem from a woman aged 70-85 years with COVID-19, enrolled during active disease.

This clone showed up just once. The chain joins TRBV4-2 to TRBJ2-7, with 9 bases matching TRBD2. Germline CDR1 is LGHNA and CDR2 is YNFKEQ. Trimming took 0 bases from V and 6 from J; bases not matched to a gene: 12. The CDR3 spans 17 residues. The CDR3 DNA is TGTGCCAGCAGCCAAGATTTAGCCCCAACTAGCGGGCCCGAGCAGTACTTC. Translating it yields CASSQDLAPTSGPEQYF.

The chain recombines TRBV11-2 with TRBJ2-4, with 15 bases that match TRBD2. The CDR3 sequence is 17 residues long. J lost 6 bases, V lost 6 bases, and 9 bases had no gene match. Germline CDR1 reads SGHAT; CDR2 reads FQNNGV. As DNA, the CDR3 is TGTGCCAGCAGAAAAGGGACTAGCGGGGGGCCAGCAAACATTCAGTACTTC. This encodes CASRKGTSGGPANIQYF.

The chain combines TRBV12-3 or TRBV12-4 with TRBJ1-6; no reliable D call. This CDR3 contains 13 residues. Between the trimmed V and J ends, which lost 2 bases and 10 bases, there was a span of 9 bases. The CDR3 protein is CASSLNEKSPLHF. The CDR3, as DNA: TGTGCCAGCAGTTTAAACGAGAAGTCACCCCTCCACTTT.

This rearrangement joins TRBV28 to TRBJ1-3; TRBD1 matches 7 bases. Germline values: CDR1 MDHEN, CDR2 SYDVKM. J was trimmed by 4 bases and V by 6 bases; bases with no gene match: 6. This CDR3 has 14 residues. The CDR3 DNA reads as TGTGCCAGCAGAAAGCGACAGGGAGGAAACACCATATATTTT. Protein sequence: CASRKRQGGNTIYF.

This clone was observed a few times. The V gene is TRBV5-1, the J gene TRBJ2-7, with 7 bases fitting TRBD1. The germline gives CDR1 SGHRS, CDR2 YFSETQ. V was pared by 0 bases and J by 3 bases, with 3 bases of the junction left unmatched. The CDR3 extends over 14 amino acids. The CDR3 coding sequence is TGCGCCAGCAGCTTGGGACAGGGTATCTACGAGCAGTACTTC. Its protein is CASSLGQGIYEQYF.

The chain employs TRBV5-1 and TRBJ2-1; 11 bases map to TRBD2. The CDR3 length is 17 residues. Germline V gene sequence: CDR1 SGHRS, CDR2 YFSETQ. V lost 4 bases, J lost 7 bases, and 13 bases stayed unmatched. As DNA, the CDR3 is TGCGCCAGCAGCCCAACGTATAGCGGGGGGGCCAGGAATGAGCAGTTCTTC. Translated: CASSPTYSGGARNEQFF.

This chain links TRBV5-8 with TRBJ2-7; the D gene is possibly TRBD2 (5 bases). Germline V gene sequence: CDR1 SGHTS, CDR2 YDEGEE. V gave up 0 bases and J gave up 2 bases, with 6 bases separating them. The CDR3 has 13 amino acids. Written as DNA, the CDR3 is TGTGCCAGCAGCTTGGGGGAGCCCTACGAGCAGTACTTC. The encoded protein is CASSLGEPYEQYF.

The chain recombines TRBV18 with TRBJ2-2; 7 bases line up with TRBD2. CDR3 length equals 16 residues. J lost 2 bases, V lost 3 bases, and 6 bases had no gene match. CDR1 is KGHSH and CDR2 is LQKENI in the germline V gene. In nucleotides, the CDR3 is TGTGCCAGCTCACCCCGCGGCGGGGGAAACACCGGGGAGCTGTTTTTT. It yields the protein CASSPRGGGNTGELFF.

The chain links TRBV7-2 to TRBJ1-1; D call uncertain. This CDR3 comprises 14 residues. CDR1 is SGHTA and CDR2 is FQGNSA in the germline V gene. V lost 6 bases, J lost 1 base, and 12 bases lay in between. CDR3: CASRPINTNTEAFF. CDR3 nucleotides: TGTGCCAGCAGACCCATTAACACGAACACTGAAGCTTTCTTT.

To note about this clone: Distinct nucleotide sequences in the sample also encode this CDR3. The V call is TRBV9, the J call TRBJ2-7, with 14 bases that match TRBD2. The length of the CDR3 is 16 residues. V gave up 4 bases and J gave up 1 base; unmatched junction bases: 4. Germline CDR1 SGDLS, CDR2 YYNGEE. CDR3 nucleotides: TGTGCCAGCAGCCCGGGACTAGCGGGGGCGTCCTACGAGCAGTACTTC. It is translated as CASSPGLAGASYEQYF. Full variable domain (remainder filled in from reference TRBV9 and TRBJ2-7): DSGVTQTPKHLITATGQRVTLRCSPRSGDLSVYWYQQSLDQGLQFLIQYYNGEERAKGNILERFSAQQFPDLHSELNLSSLELGDSALYFCASSPGLAGASYEQYFGPGTRLTVT.

This clone was seen a handful of times. The gene calls are TRBV9 and TRBJ1-1; weak D call: TRBD1 (5 bases). The CDR3 contains 14 residues. The V end lost 0 bases, the J end lost 4 bases, and 10 bases lay between the germline ends. Looked up from germline, CDR1 is SGDLS and CDR2 is YYNGEE. CDR3 sequence reads: CASSVARGGTEAFF. The CDR3 bases are TGTGCCAGCAGCGTAGCAAGGGGTGGCACTGAAGCTTTCTTT. The full variable domain, completed using reference TRBV9 and TRBJ1-1, is DSGVTQTPKHLITATGQRVTLRCSPRSGDLSVYWYQQSLDQGLQFLIQYYNGEERAKGNILERFSAQQFPDLHSELNLSSLELGDSALYFCASSVARGGTEAFFGQGTRLTVV.

The genes are TRBV3-1 (or the pseudogene TRBV3-2) and TRBJ2-4, with 7 bases lining up with TRBD1. The CDR3 totals 13 residues. CDR1 and CDR2 from the germline V gene are LGHDT and YNNKEL (reference sequence). The ends lost 4 bases at V and 7 bases at J; junction bases unmatched: 4. The CDR3 sequence is CASSPDRRNIQYF. The CDR3 coding sequence is TGTGCCAGCAGCCCGGACAGGAGGAACATTCAGTACTTC.

V and J are TRBV28 and TRBJ1-1, with 11 bases aligning to TRBD1. Per the germline V gene, CDR1 is MDHEN and CDR2 is SYDVKM. The J segment lost 3 bases and the V segment lost 5 bases, leaving 8 bases of the junction unmatched. The CDR3 loop spans 16 amino acids. DNA of the CDR3: TGTGCCAGCAGTACGGACAGGGGGCTAGTGTACACTGAAGCTTTCTTT. The encoded protein is CASSTDRGLVYTEAFF.

The V call is TRBV28, the J call TRBJ1-2; possible D gene TRBD1, 6 bases. The length of the CDR3 is 12 residues. Germline V gene lookup returns CDR1 MDHEN and CDR2 SYDVKM. The V gene lost 6 bases and the J gene lost 8 bases, with 13 bases spanning the gap. DNA of the CDR3: TGTGCCAGCAGCCGGGACACAAAAGGCTACACCTTC. Translation: CASSRDTKGYTF.

This CDR3 reads CSASTASNYGYTF. The CDR3 region has the DNA TGCAGTGCTAGTACAGCTTCGAACTATGGCTACACCTTC. This chain links TRBV20-1 with TRBJ1-2; D not resolved. This CDR3 comprises 13 residues. Germline V gives CDR1 DFQATT, CDR2 SNEGSKA (reference sequence). V was trimmed by 3 bases and J by 2 bases, leaving 10 bases between them.

V usage is TRBV9 and J usage is TRBJ1-2; D gene uncertain. V lost 0 bases, J lost 4 bases, and 13 bases lay in between. CDR1 SGDLS and CDR2 YYNGEE come from the germline V gene. There are 15 residues in the CDR3. CDR3 protein: CASSVGAGKSYGYTF. DNA for the CDR3: TGTGCCAGCAGCGTAGGGGCGGGCAAGAGCTATGGCTACACCTTC.

CDR3 residues: CASSPPRDRGPLSYEQYF. CDR3 DNA: TGTGCCAGCTCACCACCCCGGGACAGGGGGCCCCTCTCCTACGAGCAGTACTTC. The chain carries TRBV18 and TRBJ2-7; TRBD1 agrees at 12 bases. V gave up 0 bases and J gave up 0 bases; unmatched junction bases: 6. Germline V gives CDR1 KGHSH, CDR2 LQKENI. CDR3 length: 18 amino acids.

The rearrangement uses TRBV6-1 and TRBJ2-1, with 8 bases lining up with TRBD2. Germline V lookup: CDR1 MNHNS, CDR2 SASEGT. There are 16 residues in the CDR3. Germline trimming cut 4 bases from V and 7 bases from J; bases unmatched to any gene: 12. In DNA form, the CDR3 reads TGTGCCAGCAGTGCCCTCTCGGGGGGGAGGGCTAATGAGCAGTTCTTC. Protein sequence: CASSALSGGRANEQFF.

The chain employs TRBV4-2 and TRBJ1-5; 10 bases are shared with TRBD1. With 4 bases clipped from V and 7 bases from J, the junction kept 7 bases outside the gene matches. This CDR3 contains 15 residues. Germline CDR1 LGHNA, CDR2 YNFKEQ. CDR3: CASSPQTGGGQPQHF. CDR3 DNA sequence: TGTGCCAGCAGCCCGCAGACAGGGGGCGGGCAGCCCCAGCATTTT.

The chain couples TRBV29-1 to TRBJ2-5; TRBD1 matches 8 bases. Unmatched junction bases numbered 4, after V lost 5 bases and J lost 5 bases. CDR1 SQVTM and CDR2 ANQGSEA come from the germline V gene. The CDR3 runs 12 residues. CDR3 in DNA: TGCAGCGTTCCAGGGGGCTGGGAGACCCAGTACTTC. It encodes CSVPGGWETQYF.